One sample yielded the 28 T cell receptor beta chains listed below, sequenced in a study of early T cells in non-severe SARS-CoV-2 infection. A single record per CDR3 protein comes from TCRdb applying MiXCR to the 5' RACE reads. The repertoire holds roughly 67,000 distinct CDR3 sequences, with 11% as singletons. The sequenced sample consisted of whole blood. The receptors come from an adult who was a healthcare worker with PCR-confirmed SARS-CoV-2 infection or an uninfected control (not recorded which).

The rearrangement uses TRBV10-3 and TRBJ2-1; 7 nucleotides agree with TRBD2. Germline lookup yields CDR1 ENHRY and CDR2 SYGVKD. With 5 bases clipped from V and 8 bases from J, the junction kept 6 bases outside the gene matches. The length of the CDR3 is 13 residues. Written as DNA, the CDR3 is TGTGCCATCAGTAGCGGGACGGAGGATGAGCAGTTCTTC. As protein: CAISSGTEDEQFF.

This clonotype was counted only a few times. Here the CDR3 reads CASSLRASGNTIYF. CDR3 bases: TGTGCCAGCAGCTTAAGGGCCTCTGGAAACACCATATATTTT. The chain has TRBV3-1 and TRBJ1-3; D gene uncertain. Germline-derived CDR1 and CDR2 are LGHDT and YNNKEL (reference sequence). Between the trimmed V and J ends, which lost 5 bases and 0 bases, there was a span of 8 bases. CDR3 length equals 14 residues.

This clonotype was seen a handful of times. The chain recombines TRBV11-1 with TRBJ2-3; TRBD2 matches at 7 bases. J lost 6 bases, V lost 5 bases, and 5 bases had no gene match. Germline V CDR1 and CDR2: SGHAT, FQDESV (reference sequence). The CDR3 runs to 13 residues. The CDR3 DNA reads as TGTGCCAGCAGCCCGGGAGGCGGTGATACGCAGTATTTT. It codes for CASSPGGGDTQYF.

This clonotype has a handful of counts. The chain couples TRBV7-9 to TRBJ2-7, with 13 bases that match TRBD2. From germline, CDR1 is SEHNR and CDR2 FQNEAQ (reference sequence). The junction had 4 bases not matched to a gene; V was cut back by 4 bases and J by 7 bases. This CDR3 has 14 amino acids. The CDR3 DNA reads as TGTGCCAGCAGCTCCACGGGACTAGCGGGAGAGCAGTACTTC. Protein: CASSSTGLAGEQYF.

This clonotype came up many times. This rearrangement joins TRBV28 to TRBJ2-5; TRBD2 is a possible D gene (5 bases). The germline gives CDR1 MDHEN, CDR2 SYDVKM. This CDR3 contains 13 residues. Trimming pared 6 bases from V and 0 bases from J, leaving 8 bases between. CDR3 coding DNA: TGTGCCAGCAGGGCGGGTAACCAAGAGACCCAGTACTTC. Translating gives CASRAGNQETQYF.

This clonotype was seen ten or more times. The CDR3 nucleotides read TGTGCCAGCAGCTCGCGTGGAGTGGCCCAGTACTTC. Its translation: CASSSRGVAQYF. This chain connects TRBV5-4 to TRBJ2-5; unclear D gene. Trimming took 3 bases from V and 9 from J, leaving 12 bases between them. Germline lookup yields CDR1 SGHNT and CDR2 YYREEE (reference sequence). The CDR3 totals 12 residues.

This clonotype has just a few counts. This chain uses TRBV28 with TRBJ1-5; the D is unclear. This CDR3 has 12 amino acids. V was trimmed by 6 bases and J by 10 bases, leaving 13 bases between them. The germline CDR1 and CDR2 sequences are MDHEN and SYDVKM. CDR3 region: CASSLMGSPQHF. DNA of the CDR3: TGTGCCAGCAGCCTGATGGGGTCACCCCAGCATTTT.

The chain uses TRBV7-9 and TRBJ1-5, with TRBD1 identical over 8 bases. Unmatched junction bases numbered 2, after V lost 1 base and J lost 6 bases. There are 14 residues in the CDR3. Germline assignment: CDR1 SEHNR and CDR2 FQNEAQ (reference sequence). The DNA of the CDR3 is TGTGCCAGCAGCTTAGGACAGGGGACTCAGCCCCAGCATTTT. It codes for CASSLGQGTQPQHF.

This clonotype was found many times. This chain uses TRBV27 with TRBJ1-1, with D possibly matching TRBD1 (5 bases). The germline V gene has CDR1 MNHEY and CDR2 SMNVEV (reference sequence). CDR3 length equals 13 residues. The V and J ends lost 7 bases and 5 bases respectively, with 14 bases between them. CDR3 nucleotides: TGTGCCAGCACCAAGGGCCGGGGGACTGAAGCTTTCTTT. Its protein product is CASTKGRGTEAFF.

The sample holds a few counts of this clonotype. The gene calls are TRBV7-9 and TRBJ2-5, with a possible D match to TRBD2 (6 bases). Trimming took off 1 base at V and 4 bases at J, with 16 bases between the two ends. Germline values: CDR1 SEHNR, CDR2 FQNEAQ (reference sequence). This CDR3 spans 16 amino acids. The CDR3 here is CASSLDGGSGRETQYF. CDR3 bases: TGTGCCAGCAGCTTAGATGGGGGGAGCGGAAGAGAGACCCAGTACTTC. Drawing the rest from reference TRBV7-9 and TRBJ2-5, the complete variable domain is DTGVSQNPRHKITKRGQNVTFRCDPISEHNRLYWYRQTLGQGPEFLTYFQNEAQLEKSRLLSDRFSAERPKGSFSTLEIQRTEQGDSAMYLCASSLDGGSGRETQYFGPGTRLLVL.

The table lists this clonotype with many counts. The chain combines TRBV29-1 with TRBJ1-1; D unresolved. This CDR3 has 10 amino acids. Germline V gives CDR1 SQVTM, CDR2 ANQGSEA. The germline V and J ends were trimmed by 5 bases and 5 bases, with 6 bases remaining between them. The CDR3 reads CSVFRTEAFF. CDR3 bases: TGCAGCGTTTTCAGAACTGAAGCTTTCTTT.

The chain couples TRBV2 to TRBJ2-3; 7 bases map to TRBD2. V lost 7 bases and J lost 0; bases outside the gene matches: 4. CDR3 length: 14 amino acids. Looked up from germline, CDR1 is SNHLY and CDR2 is FYNNEI. This CDR3 reads CASNLAASTDTQYF. The CDR3 DNA is TGTGCCAGCAACCTAGCGGCTAGCACAGATACGCAGTATTTT.

This clonotype was seen a handful of times. The chain links TRBV4-1 to TRBJ1-2; a possible D gene is TRBD1 (5 bases). CDR3 length equals 16 residues. V dropped 0 bases and J dropped 8 bases, with 19 bases sitting between them. The germline CDR1 and CDR2 sequences are MGHRA and YSYEKL. The CDR3 is CASSQDKTPGRVGYTF. The CDR3 region has the DNA TGCGCCAGCAGCCAAGATAAAACACCGGGACGTGTAGGCTACACCTTC.

CDR3 in DNA: TGCAGTGCTCGATCAACTAGCGGGAGTCGCGAGCAGTACTTC. Translation: CSARSTSGSREQYF. The rearrangement uses TRBV20-1 and TRBJ2-7, with 11 positions matching TRBD2. Germline assignment: CDR1 DFQATT and CDR2 SNEGSKA (reference sequence). This CDR3 has 14 amino acids. J was trimmed by 6 bases and V by 5 bases; bases with no gene match: 9.

The table lists this clonotype with a few counts. Here the CDR3 DNA reads TGTGCCAGCAGCCCAGGGACAGGGGTACACTATGGCTACACCTTC. This gives the protein CASSPGTGVHYGYTF. J is TRBJ1-2 and V is TRBV7-9; TRBD1 matches at 10 bases. CDR1 and CDR2 from the germline V gene are SEHNR and FQNEAQ (reference sequence). The V and J ends lost 5 bases and 3 bases, in that order; junction bases with no gene match: 6. CDR3 length: 15 amino acids.

This sequence joins TRBV9 and TRBJ2-1, with D possibly TRBD2 on 5 matching bases. Trimming removed 4 bases from V and 7 bases from J, with 15 bases in between. This CDR3 comprises 14 residues. CDR1 and CDR2 from the germline V gene are SGDLS and YYNGEE. This chain's CDR3 is CASSQRGLSNEQFF. CDR3 DNA sequence: TGTGCCAGCAGCCAACGAGGACTGTCGAATGAGCAGTTCTTC.

The sample holds a few counts of this clonotype. The chain links TRBV4-3 to TRBJ1-1; D gene ambiguous. This CDR3 contains 14 residues. Trimming shortened V by 0 bases and J by 7 bases, and 12 bases separated the two germline ends. Germline V gene data show CDR1 as LGHNA and CDR2 as YSLEER. CDR3 amino acids: CASSQDGFGSEAFF. The CDR3 nucleotides read TGCGCCAGCAGCCAAGATGGATTCGGGAGTGAAGCTTTCTTT.

This clonotype was seen many times. This chain connects TRBV21-1 to TRBJ2-7; the table's D call of TRBD1 was not tested on the DNA. TRBV21-1 represents a pseudogene. The CDR3 extends over 13 amino acids. CDR3 sequence reads: CASSKGPTYEQYF. In DNA form, the CDR3 reads TGTGCCAGCAGCAAGGGACCCACCTACGAGCAGTACTTC.

The chain links TRBV20-1 to TRBJ2-1; TRBD1 might be the D (6 bases). Deletions cut 5 bases from V and 6 bases from J, with 17 bases between. The CDR3 spans 14 residues. The germline V gene encodes CDR1 DFQATT and CDR2 SNEGSKA (reference sequence). The CDR3 reads CSAALTLGANEQFF. CDR3 nucleotide sequence: TGCAGTGCTGCACTAACACTGGGGGCCAATGAGCAGTTCTTC.

J is TRBJ1-6 and V is TRBV20-1; D is perhaps TRBD1 (6 bases). The CDR3 totals 15 residues. Germline V CDR1 and CDR2: DFQATT, SNEGSKA (reference sequence). The V end lost 2 bases, the J end lost 7 bases, and 15 bases lay between the germline ends. This chain's CDR3 is CSARKFPRGNSPLHF. The CDR3 region has the DNA TGCAGTGCTAGAAAATTTCCAAGGGGGAATTCACCCCTCCACTTT.

The gene calls are TRBV20-1 and TRBJ2-3, with D maybe TRBD2 (5 bases). The germline V gene has CDR1 DFQATT and CDR2 SNEGSKA (reference sequence). The CDR3 runs 14 residues. Trimming left V 3 bases short and J 1 base short, with 11 bases between. Here the CDR3 reads CSAREVRGTDTQYF. CDR3 coding DNA: TGCAGTGCTAGGGAGGTCCGAGGCACAGATACGCAGTATTTT.

This clonotype was observed at least ten times. The chain employs TRBV4-3 and TRBJ2-1; TRBD1 aligns across 11 bases. V was pared by 0 bases and J by 7 bases, with 11 bases of the junction left unmatched. The V gene's germline CDR1 is LGHNA and CDR2 YSLEER. This CDR3 has 18 residues. The CDR3 DNA is TGCGCCAGCAGCCAAGATAGGACAGGGGGCCTGATTATTAATGAGCAGTTCTTC. Protein sequence: CASSQDRTGGLIINEQFF.

This clonotype was detected many times. The chain links TRBV12-3 or TRBV12-4 to TRBJ1-1; unclear D gene. The ends were cut back, 6 bases at V and 2 bases at J, with 10 bases in the middle. The CDR3 runs 13 residues. This CDR3 is CASRPGPNTEAFF. DNA of the CDR3: TGTGCCAGCAGGCCCGGGCCAAACACTGAAGCTTTCTTT.

V usage is TRBV19 and J usage is TRBJ2-2, with a possible D match to TRBD2 (6 bases). Trimming pared 9 bases from V and 2 bases from J, leaving 19 bases between. The CDR3 loop spans 16 amino acids. Germline V gene data show CDR1 as LNHDA and CDR2 as SQIVND (reference sequence). CDR3 region: CASSESYGSNTGELFF. DNA of the CDR3: TGTGCCAGCAGTGAATCGTACGGGAGCAACACCGGGGAGCTGTTTTTT. The full variable domain, in which reference TRBV19 and TRBJ2-2 provide the parts outside the CDR3, is DGGITQSPKYLFRKEGQNVTLSCEQNLNHDAMYWYRQDPGQGLRLIYYSQIVNDFQKGDIAEGYSVSREKKESFPLTVTSAQKNPTAFYLCASSESYGSNTGELFFGEGSRLTVL.

This clonotype was recorded at least ten times. For the CDR3, the DNA is TGTGCCAGCAGCTTAGTGGAGCGGGTCTCCTACAATGAGCAGTTCTTC. This codes for CASSLVERVSYNEQFF. The chain is built from TRBV11-2 and TRBJ2-1; perhaps TRBD2 as D (6 bases). The V gene's germline CDR1 is SGHAT and CDR2 FQNNGV. The CDR3 contains 16 residues. Trimming pared 1 base from V and 0 bases from J, leaving 10 bases between.

J is TRBJ2-1 and V is TRBV7-2, with TRBD2 identical over 8 bases. After removal of 1 base from V and 9 bases from J, the junction contained 11 bases not matched to a gene. This CDR3 is 16 amino acids long. Germline CDR1 is SGHTA and CDR2 is FQGNSA. The CDR3 loop is CASSLVYGRDYFEQFF. DNA for the CDR3: TGTGCCAGCAGCTTAGTCTACGGGAGGGATTACTTTGAGCAGTTCTTC.

The CDR3 sequence: CASSSQAVRTLTYNSPLHF. The CDR3 DNA is TGTGCCAGCAGTTCCCAGGCAGTTCGAACCCTCACCTATAATTCACCCCTCCACTTT. V and J are TRBV7-3 and TRBJ1-6; the D is unclear. CDR1 is SGHTA and CDR2 is FQGTGA in the germline V gene. The CDR3 is 19 residues long. Trimming pared 6 bases from V and 2 bases from J, leaving 23 bases between.

This clonotype came up many times. The V call is TRBV4-1, the J call TRBJ2-1; TRBD1 is a possible D gene (6 bases). Trimming shortened V by 3 bases and J by 4 bases, and 16 bases separated the two germline ends. Germline values: CDR1 MGHRA, CDR2 YSYEKL. The length of the CDR3 is 16 residues. The CDR3 DNA reads TGCGCCAGCAGCCAGCCTTCTCAGGGGATATACAATGAGCAGTTCTTC. The encoded protein is CASSQPSQGIYNEQFF.